This is a list of T cell receptor beta chains from one sample in a study of identical twins. MiXCR was run by TCRdb on the 5' RACE reads, yielding one entry per CDR3 protein. Counted here are approximately 210,000 distinct CDR3 sequences, 6.5% occurring once; the ten biggest clones make up more than 12%. Another study also made use of these data, one on T cells expressing NK-cell markers.

The source material was CD8+ T cells sorted from blood. All receptors derive from a woman between 18 and 29 years old in good health. Each CDR3 is given with its conserved first and last residue. The order of the fields is clone size, CDR3 length, V gene, J gene, D gene, CDR3 DNA, CDR3 protein. A D gene is named only where the DNA matches it firmly. The size entry is marked missing in some rows and otherwise reads once, few, many or a size class.

clone size: few
CDR3 length: 14
V gene: TRBV9
J gene: TRBJ1-6
D gene: .
CDR3 DNA: TGTGCCAGCAGCGTGAGCTCCTATAATTCACCCCTCCACTTT
CDR3 protein: CASSVSSYNSPLHF

clone size: few
CDR3 length: 12
V gene: TRBV5-1
J gene: TRBJ2-1
D gene: .
CDR3 DNA: TGCGCCAGCAGGCTGGCTTTCCATGAGCAGTTCTTC
CDR3 protein: CASRLAFHEQFF

clone size: few
CDR3 length: 17
V gene: TRBV5-1
J gene: TRBJ2-3
D gene: .
CDR3 DNA: TGCGCCAGCAGCTCCCAGCTTGGAGGCAGACTCACAGATACGCAGTATTTT
CDR3 protein: CASSSQLGGRLTDTQYF

clone size: .
CDR3 length: 14
V gene: TRBV5-5
J gene: TRBJ2-2
D gene: .
CDR3 DNA: TGTGCCAGCGGCCCGGGGCTCCACTCCGGGGAGCTGTTTTTT
CDR3 protein: CASGPGLHSGELFF

clone size: few
CDR3 length: 13
V gene: TRBV10-1
J gene: TRBJ2-5
D gene: .
CDR3 DNA: TGCGCCAGCAGTGACCTTGGGGAAGAGACCCAGTACTTC
CDR3 protein: CASSDLGEETQYF

clone size: few
CDR3 length: 14
V gene: TRBV20-1
J gene: TRBJ1-1
D gene: .
CDR3 DNA: TGCAGTGCTAGAGATCGGGGAGAGAACACTGAAGCTTTCTTT
CDR3 protein: CSARDRGENTEAFF

clone size: many
CDR3 length: 13
V gene: TRBV29-1
J gene: TRBJ2-1
D gene: TRBD2
CDR3 DNA: TGCAGCCCCGGACTAGCGGGAGAAGGTGAGCAGTTCTTC
CDR3 protein: CSPGLAGEGEQFF

clone size: many
CDR3 length: 14
V gene: TRBV7-9
J gene: TRBJ1-1
D gene: TRBD1
CDR3 DNA: TGTGCCAGTAGGGCAGGGGGCCCTAACACTGAAGCTTTCTTT
CDR3 protein: CASRAGGPNTEAFF

clone size: many
CDR3 length: 12
V gene: TRBV25-1
J gene: TRBJ2-7
D gene: .
CDR3 DNA: TGTGCCAGCTTCGGACATACGGACGAGCAGTACTTC
CDR3 protein: CASFGHTDEQYF

clone size: .
CDR3 length: 12
V gene: TRBV11-3
J gene: TRBJ2-7
D gene: .
CDR3 DNA: TGTGCCAGCAGCTCCGGAGGGGCCGAGCAGTACTTC
CDR3 protein: CASSSGGAEQYF

clone size: many
CDR3 length: 13
V gene: TRBV7-2
J gene: TRBJ1-2
D gene: TRBD1
CDR3 DNA: TGTGCCAGCAGCCGGGGACAGGCTTATGGCTACACCTTC
CDR3 protein: CASSRGQAYGYTF

clone size: many
CDR3 length: 17
V gene: TRBV10-3
J gene: TRBJ2-1
D gene: TRBD2
CDR3 DNA: TGTGCCATCAGCGGGACTAGCGGGAAGGGGTCCTACAATGAGCAGTTCTTC
CDR3 protein: CAISGTSGKGSYNEQFF

clone size: many
CDR3 length: 17
V gene: TRBV12-3/TRBV12-4
J gene: TRBJ2-1
D gene: .
CDR3 DNA: TGTGCCAGCAGTGCGGACTTGGCCGAGTCTTCCTACAATGAGCAGTTCTTC
CDR3 protein: CASSADLAESSYNEQFF

clone size: many
CDR3 length: 14
V gene: TRBV20-1
J gene: TRBJ2-7
D gene: TRBD2
CDR3 DNA: TGCAGTGCTAGGGACCCCGGGGGGGCCTACGAGCAGTACTTC
CDR3 protein: CSARDPGGAYEQYF

clone size: few
CDR3 length: 13
V gene: TRBV6-5
J gene: TRBJ1-6
D gene: .
CDR3 DNA: TGTGCCAGCAGTTATTTTGGTGGATCACCCCTCCACTTT
CDR3 protein: CASSYFGGSPLHF

clone size: few
CDR3 length: 12
V gene: TRBV5-6
J gene: TRBJ2-1
D gene: .
CDR3 DNA: TGTGCCAGCAGCTTGGGACAATCCGAGCAGTTCTTC
CDR3 protein: CASSLGQSEQFF

clone size: .
CDR3 length: 14
V gene: TRBV10-3
J gene: TRBJ2-3
D gene: .
CDR3 DNA: TGTGCCATCAGCGCCGGACTCCCCGGTTGTGCGCAGTATTTT
CDR3 protein: CAISAGLPGCAQYF

clone size: .
CDR3 length: 15
V gene: TRBV7-9
J gene: TRBJ2-1
D gene: .
CDR3 DNA: TGTGCCAGCAGGCTAGACTGGGTAGAGGACAATGAGCAGTTCTTC
CDR3 protein: CASRLDWVEDNEQFF

clone size: few
CDR3 length: 13
V gene: TRBV10-3
J gene: TRBJ1-1
D gene: .
CDR3 DNA: TGTGCCATCAGTGAGCGGCTGAGCACTGAAGCTTTCTTT
CDR3 protein: CAISERLSTEAFF

clone size: few
CDR3 length: 15
V gene: TRBV7-8
J gene: TRBJ1-1
D gene: .
CDR3 DNA: TGTGCCAGCAGCCCGTCAGGGACCCTGAACACTGAAGCTTTCTTT
CDR3 protein: CASSPSGTLNTEAFF

clone size: many
CDR3 length: 14
V gene: TRBV6-2/TRBV6-3
J gene: TRBJ2-1
D gene: .
CDR3 DNA: TGTGCCAGCAGGGGTCTAGATAGTCCCGATGAGCAGTTCTTC
CDR3 protein: CASRGLDSPDEQFF

clone size: .
CDR3 length: 17
V gene: TRBV29-1
J gene: TRBJ2-7
D gene: TRBD1
CDR3 DNA: TGCAGCGTTGAAGATAATCATGAGGGGGCCGAGTATAGCGAGCAGTACTTC
CDR3 protein: CSVEDNHEGAEYSEQYF

clone size: .
CDR3 length: 14
V gene: TRBV7-9
J gene: TRBJ2-5
D gene: .
CDR3 DNA: TGTGCCACCACCTGGGGTAGCGCCCAAGAGACCCAGTACTTC
CDR3 protein: CATTWGSAQETQYF

clone size: .
CDR3 length: 14
V gene: TRBV5-8
J gene: TRBJ2-3
D gene: .
CDR3 DNA: TGTGCCAGCAGCTTGGATGCCCTGCCAGATACGCAGTATTTT
CDR3 protein: CASSLDALPDTQYF

clone size: .
CDR3 length: 13
V gene: TRBV18
J gene: TRBJ1-6
D gene: .
CDR3 DNA: TGTGCCAGCTGGGCATTTTATAATTCACCCCTCCACTTT
CDR3 protein: CASWAFYNSPLHF

clone size: many
CDR3 length: 14
V gene: TRBV30
J gene: TRBJ2-3
D gene: .
CDR3 DNA: TGTGCCTGGAGTGTGTGGGTTTGGCCAGATACGCAGTATTTT
CDR3 protein: CAWSVWVWPDTQYF

clone size: .
CDR3 length: 13
V gene: TRBV12-3/TRBV12-4
J gene: TRBJ2-1
D gene: .
CDR3 DNA: TGTGCCAGCAGCTTTAAGGGGAGTCATGAGCAGTTCTTC
CDR3 protein: CASSFKGSHEQFF

clone size: many
CDR3 length: 14
V gene: TRBV12-3/TRBV12-4
J gene: TRBJ1-1
D gene: .
CDR3 DNA: TGTGCCAGCAGGTCCACGGGTATGAACACTGAAGCTTTCTTT
CDR3 protein: CASRSTGMNTEAFF

clone size: .
CDR3 length: 14
V gene: TRBV7-9
J gene: TRBJ1-2
D gene: .
CDR3 DNA: TGTGCCAGCAGCTTAGAGGGATCCTCGCATGGCTACACCTTC
CDR3 protein: CASSLEGSSHGYTF

clone size: few
CDR3 length: 16
V gene: TRBV9
J gene: TRBJ2-1
D gene: TRBD2
CDR3 DNA: TGTGCCAGCAGCGTAGAGGGCGGGGGGCTCTCCAATGAGCAGTTCTTC
CDR3 protein: CASSVEGGGLSNEQFF

clone size: few
CDR3 length: 14
V gene: TRBV6-1
J gene: TRBJ2-7
D gene: TRBD1
CDR3 DNA: TGTGCCAGCAAACCCTGGAAAGGGGACAGGGGGCTTTTGTTC
CDR3 protein: CASKPWKGDRGLLF

clone size: many
CDR3 length: 22
V gene: TRBV27
J gene: TRBJ1-2
D gene: .
CDR3 DNA: TGTGCCAGCAGTTTATTCCCGGCGGCCGACACCCGGACAGCCGGATCCCTTTATGGCTACACCTTC
CDR3 protein: CASSLFPAADTRTAGSLYGYTF

clone size: few
CDR3 length: 13
V gene: TRBV12-3/TRBV12-4
J gene: TRBJ1-1
D gene: .
CDR3 DNA: TGTGCCAGCAGTTTAGACGGCTACACTGAAGCTTTCTTT
CDR3 protein: CASSLDGYTEAFF

clone size: many
CDR3 length: 12
V gene: TRBV18
J gene: TRBJ1-1
D gene: .
CDR3 DNA: TGTGCCAGCTCAGATTCGAACACTGAAGCTTTCTTT
CDR3 protein: CASSDSNTEAFF

clone size: .
CDR3 length: 18
V gene: TRBV3-1
J gene: TRBJ2-6
D gene: .
CDR3 DNA: TGTGCCAGCAGCCAAGAGAAGAATGGCGGTTCTGGGGCCAACGCCCTGACTTTC
CDR3 protein: CASSQEKNGGSGANALTF

clone size: .
CDR3 length: 21
V gene: TRBV6-6
J gene: TRBJ2-1
D gene: .
CDR3 DNA: TGTGCCAGCAGCTATGTCCCGGGACAGGAGGCGGGGGCGAGCTCCTACAATGAGCAGTTCTTC
CDR3 protein: CASSYVPGQEAGASSYNEQFF

clone size: few
CDR3 length: 14
V gene: TRBV12-3/TRBV12-4
J gene: TRBJ2-7
D gene: .
CDR3 DNA: TGTGCCAGCAGTTTTGTGGAGAGCTCCTACGAGCAGTACTTC
CDR3 protein: CASSFVESSYEQYF

clone size: few
CDR3 length: 13
V gene: TRBV20-1
J gene: TRBJ2-7
D gene: .
CDR3 DNA: TGCAGTGCTAGTGGTACTGACTCCTACGAGCAGTACTTC
CDR3 protein: CSASGTDSYEQYF

clone size: many
CDR3 length: 15
V gene: TRBV29-1
J gene: TRBJ2-1
D gene: TRBD2
CDR3 DNA: TGCAGCGTGGGGGGACTAGCGGGGATCTACAATGAGCAGTTCTTC
CDR3 protein: CSVGGLAGIYNEQFF

clone size: few
CDR3 length: 14
V gene: TRBV5-4
J gene: TRBJ2-1
D gene: .
CDR3 DNA: TGTGCCAGCAGCTTGCGGGACATAGACAATGAGCAGTTCTTC
CDR3 protein: CASSLRDIDNEQFF

clone size: .
CDR3 length: 15
V gene: TRBV7-7
J gene: TRBJ2-1
D gene: TRBD2
CDR3 DNA: TGTGCCAGCAGCTTAGTAGCGGGAGGGCCGAATGAGCAGTTCTTC
CDR3 protein: CASSLVAGGPNEQFF

clone size: many
CDR3 length: 16
V gene: TRBV20-1
J gene: TRBJ1-2
D gene: TRBD1
CDR3 DNA: TGCAGTGCTAGCGAGGGACAGCCACCCCCGACCTATGGCTACACCTTC
CDR3 protein: CSASEGQPPPTYGYTF

clone size: many
CDR3 length: 14
V gene: TRBV11-2
J gene: TRBJ2-3
D gene: TRBD2
CDR3 DNA: TGTGCCAGCATCCAAGCCCTTAGCGGGGATACGCAGTATTTT
CDR3 protein: CASIQALSGDTQYF

clone size: many
CDR3 length: 11
V gene: TRBV6-6
J gene: TRBJ2-1
D gene: .
CDR3 DNA: TGTGCCAGCAGGAGTAGCAATGAGCAGTTCTTC
CDR3 protein: CASRSSNEQFF

clone size: many
CDR3 length: 14
V gene: TRBV12-3/TRBV12-4
J gene: TRBJ1-2
D gene: .
CDR3 DNA: TGTGCCAGCAGCCAAACCCGGACTAGCTATGGCTACACCTTC
CDR3 protein: CASSQTRTSYGYTF

clone size: many
CDR3 length: 17
V gene: TRBV4-1
J gene: TRBJ1-1
D gene: TRBD1
CDR3 DNA: TGCGCCAGCAGCCAAGACCCCAGGGGGCCAGGATCCACTGAAGCTTTCTTT
CDR3 protein: CASSQDPRGPGSTEAFF

clone size: few
CDR3 length: 16
V gene: TRBV7-6
J gene: TRBJ2-3
D gene: .
CDR3 DNA: TGTGCCAGCGGCCGGGGCAGCGGCCGCTCCACAGATACGCAGTATTTT
CDR3 protein: CASGRGSGRSTDTQYF

clone size: many
CDR3 length: 14
V gene: TRBV7-9
J gene: TRBJ2-7
D gene: .
CDR3 DNA: TGTGCCAGCAGCTTGCCAGGGGACGGGTACGAGCAGTACTTC
CDR3 protein: CASSLPGDGYEQYF

clone size: few
CDR3 length: 18
V gene: TRBV4-3
J gene: TRBJ1-4
D gene: .
CDR3 DNA: TGCGCCAGCAGCCAAGAACGGCCCGGGGTTGCAACTAATGAAAAACTGTTTTTT
CDR3 protein: CASSQERPGVATNEKLFF

clone size: .
CDR3 length: 13
V gene: TRBV6-8
J gene: TRBJ2-7
D gene: .
CDR3 DNA: TGTGCCACCCGGGGCAGGGGAACCTACGAGCAGTACTTC
CDR3 protein: CATRGRGTYEQYF

clone size: .
CDR3 length: 13
V gene: TRBV12-3/TRBV12-4
J gene: TRBJ2-7
D gene: .
CDR3 DNA: TGTGCCAGCAGTTTATTGGGGACGGACGAGCAGTACTTC
CDR3 protein: CASSLLGTDEQYF

clone size: many
CDR3 length: 15
V gene: TRBV6-1
J gene: TRBJ2-3
D gene: TRBD1
CDR3 DNA: TGTGCCAGCAGATGGACAGGCCATAAGTTAGATACGCAGTATTTT
CDR3 protein: CASRWTGHKLDTQYF

clone size: many
CDR3 length: 12
V gene: TRBV20-1
J gene: TRBJ1-4
D gene: .
CDR3 DNA: TGCAGTGCTAGGCCCCCCAATGAAAAACTGTTTTTT
CDR3 protein: CSARPPNEKLFF

clone size: many
CDR3 length: 14
V gene: TRBV20-1
J gene: TRBJ1-2
D gene: .
CDR3 DNA: TGCAGTGCTAGAGATGGGGAAGTTTCGACTGGCTACACCTTC
CDR3 protein: CSARDGEVSTGYTF

clone size: few
CDR3 length: 12
V gene: TRBV24-1
J gene: TRBJ2-1
D gene: TRBD1
CDR3 DNA: TGTGCCACCAGTGATCAGGGGGATGAGCAGTTCTTC
CDR3 protein: CATSDQGDEQFF

clone size: .
CDR3 length: 12
V gene: TRBV7-9
J gene: TRBJ1-6
D gene: .
CDR3 DNA: TGTGCCAGCAGCTCCGGACCCGAGGCCCTCCACTTT
CDR3 protein: CASSSGPEALHF

clone size: .
CDR3 length: 15
V gene: TRBV12-3/TRBV12-4
J gene: TRBJ2-7
D gene: .
CDR3 DNA: TGTGCCAGCAAAATAGGCCCGGGGCACTCCTACGAGCAGTACTTC
CDR3 protein: CASKIGPGHSYEQYF

clone size: many
CDR3 length: 18
V gene: TRBV12-3/TRBV12-4
J gene: TRBJ2-1
D gene: .
CDR3 DNA: TGTGCCAGCAGTTTAGGAACAGAACCAATTAGCTCCTACAATGAGCAGTTCTTC
CDR3 protein: CASSLGTEPISSYNEQFF

clone size: many
CDR3 length: 15
V gene: TRBV2
J gene: TRBJ2-1
D gene: TRBD1
CDR3 DNA: TGTGCCAGCAGTGATGGACAGGGGTCATTAAATGAGCAGTTCTTC
CDR3 protein: CASSDGQGSLNEQFF

clone size: .
CDR3 length: 12
V gene: TRBV12-5
J gene: TRBJ2-2
D gene: .
CDR3 DNA: TGTGCTAGTGGTTTGGGAGGCGGGGAGCTGTTTTTT
CDR3 protein: CASGLGGGELFF